This entry lists 6 T cell receptor beta chains sequenced from one sample in a study of early T cells in non-severe SARS-CoV-2 infection. TCRdb re-analysed the 5' RACE reads in MiXCR, keeping a single row per CDR3 protein. In the table there are some 48,000 distinct CDR3 sequences, more than 5.5% of which are singletons. The input for sequencing was whole blood, taken at baseline. These receptor sequences come from an adult who was a healthcare worker with PCR-confirmed SARS-CoV-2 infection or an uninfected control (not recorded which).

The chain has TRBV7-9 and TRBJ1-5; 7 positions agree with TRBD1. CDR1 and CDR2 from the germline V gene are SEHNR and FQNEAQ (reference sequence). The V gene end was trimmed by 5 bases and the J gene end by 4 bases; junction bases not matched to a gene: 8. The length of the CDR3 is 15 residues. CDR3 protein: CASSAGDSQNQPQHF. The DNA of the CDR3 is TGTGCCAGCAGCGCCGGGGACAGCCAAAATCAGCCCCAGCATTTT.

The chain carries TRBV29-1 and TRBJ2-6; D is possibly TRBD1 (5 bases). The CDR3 extends over 14 amino acids. CDR1 is SQVTM and CDR2 is ANQGSEA in the germline V gene. V was shortened by 6 bases and J by 0 bases, with 9 bases between the two germline ends. The CDR3 is CSVSRDSGANVLTF. The CDR3 bases are TGCAGCGTGAGCAGGGACTCTGGGGCCAACGTCCTGACTTTC.

The chain links TRBV7-9 to TRBJ2-7; a possible D gene is TRBD1 (6 bases). The germline V gene encodes CDR1 SEHNR and CDR2 FQNEAQ (reference sequence). V lost 8 bases and J 5 bases, leaving 16 bases between the germline ends. The CDR3 is 13 amino acids. CDR3 in amino acids: CASRFAGANEQYF. In nucleotides, the CDR3 is TGTGCCAGCCGGTTTGCAGGGGCAAACGAGCAGTACTTC.

This clonotype has ten or more counts. The rearrangement links TRBV5-1 to TRBJ2-3, with 14 positions matching TRBD2. The V gene end was trimmed by 2 bases and the J gene end by 2 bases; junction bases not matched to a gene: 7. CDR3 length equals 18 residues. Germline CDR1 is SGHRS and CDR2 is YFSETQ. CDR3: CASSFGLAGGAPTDTQYF. In DNA, the CDR3 is TGCGCCAGCAGCTTCGGACTAGCGGGAGGCGCGCCCACAGATACGCAGTATTTT.

This clonotype was counted at least ten times. V is TRBV20-1 and J is TRBJ1-5; D remains unclear. V was cut by 3 bases and J by 9 bases, with 12 bases left in between. The CDR3 extends over 12 amino acids. Germline loops: CDR1 DFQATT, CDR2 SNEGSKA (reference sequence). CDR3 in amino acids: CSASGRSLPQHF. CDR3 in DNA: TGCAGTGCTAGCGGCCGCTCGCTGCCCCAGCATTTT.

The chain couples TRBV29-1 to TRBJ2-7; TRBD2 is a possible D gene (6 bases). This CDR3 is 12 amino acids long. Germline V gene lookup returns CDR1 SQVTM and CDR2 ANQGSEA. V was trimmed by 6 bases and J by 2 bases, leaving 11 bases between them. For the CDR3, the DNA is TGCAGCGTCCTCGGGGGTCCCTACGAGCAGTACTTC. Translated: CSVLGGPYEQYF.